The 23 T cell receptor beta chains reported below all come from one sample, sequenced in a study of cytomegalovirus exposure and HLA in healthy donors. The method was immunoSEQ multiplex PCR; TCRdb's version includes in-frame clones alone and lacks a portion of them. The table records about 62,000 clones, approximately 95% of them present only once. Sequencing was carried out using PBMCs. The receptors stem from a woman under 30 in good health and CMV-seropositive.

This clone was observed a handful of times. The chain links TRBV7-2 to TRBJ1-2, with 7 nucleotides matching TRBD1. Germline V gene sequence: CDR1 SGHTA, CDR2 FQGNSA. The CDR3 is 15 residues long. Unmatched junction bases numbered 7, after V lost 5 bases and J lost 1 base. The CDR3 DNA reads TGTGCCAGCAGCCCGTGGACAGGCGTTAACTATGGCTACACCTTC. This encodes CASSPWTGVNYGYTF.

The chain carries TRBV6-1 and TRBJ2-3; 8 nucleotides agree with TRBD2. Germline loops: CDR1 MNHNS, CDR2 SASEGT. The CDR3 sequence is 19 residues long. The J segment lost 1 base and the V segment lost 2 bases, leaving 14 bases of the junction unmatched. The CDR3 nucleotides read TGTGCCAGCAGTGAATCCTTCCCGTTGGTAGCGGGACGCACAGATACGCAGTATTTT. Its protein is CASSESFPLVAGRTDTQYF.

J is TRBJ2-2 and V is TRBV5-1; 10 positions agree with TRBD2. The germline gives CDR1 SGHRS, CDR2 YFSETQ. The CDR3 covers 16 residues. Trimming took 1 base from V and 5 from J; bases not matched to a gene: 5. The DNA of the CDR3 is TGCGCCAGCAGCTTGTCCACTAGCGGGATTACCGGGGAGCTGTTTTTT. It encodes CASSLSTSGITGELFF.

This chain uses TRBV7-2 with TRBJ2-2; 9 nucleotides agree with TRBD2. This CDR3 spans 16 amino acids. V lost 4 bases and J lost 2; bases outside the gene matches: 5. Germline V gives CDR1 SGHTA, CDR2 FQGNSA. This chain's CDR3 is CASSSPSGINTGELFF. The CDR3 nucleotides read TGTGCCAGCAGCTCTCCTAGCGGGATAAACACCGGGGAGCTGTTTTTT.

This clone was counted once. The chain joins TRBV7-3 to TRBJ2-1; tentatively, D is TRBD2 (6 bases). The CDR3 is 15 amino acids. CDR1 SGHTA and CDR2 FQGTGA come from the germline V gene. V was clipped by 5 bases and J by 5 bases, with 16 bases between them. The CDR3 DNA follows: TGTGCCAGCAGCGAGATTAGCGGAGGGAACAATGAGCAGTTCTTC. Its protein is CASSEISGGNNEQFF.

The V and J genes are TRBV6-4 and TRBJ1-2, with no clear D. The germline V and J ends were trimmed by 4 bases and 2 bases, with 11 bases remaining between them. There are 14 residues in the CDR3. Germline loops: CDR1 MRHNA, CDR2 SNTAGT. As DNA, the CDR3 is TGTGCCAGCAGTGCATTAGCGGGGAACTATGGCTACACCTTC. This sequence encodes CASSALAGNYGYTF.

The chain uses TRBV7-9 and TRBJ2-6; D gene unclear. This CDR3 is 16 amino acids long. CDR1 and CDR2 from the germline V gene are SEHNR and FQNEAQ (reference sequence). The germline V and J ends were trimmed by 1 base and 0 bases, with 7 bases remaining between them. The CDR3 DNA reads TGTGCCAGCAGCTTAGAGGCAGGCTCTGGGGCCAACGTCCTGACTTTC. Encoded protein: CASSLEAGSGANVLTF. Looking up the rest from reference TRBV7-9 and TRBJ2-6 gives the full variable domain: DTGVSQNPRHKITKRGQNVTFRCDPISEHNRLYWYRQTLGQGPEFLTYFQNEAQLEKSRLLSDRFSAERPKGSFSTLEIQRTEQGDSAMYLCASSLEAGSGANVLTFGAGSRLTVL.

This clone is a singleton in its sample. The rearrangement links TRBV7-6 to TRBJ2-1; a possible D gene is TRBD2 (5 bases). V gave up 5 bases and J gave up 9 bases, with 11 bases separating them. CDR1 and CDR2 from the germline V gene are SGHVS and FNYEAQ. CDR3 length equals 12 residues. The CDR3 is CASSPRAGEQFF. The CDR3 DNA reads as TGTGCCAGCAGCCCGCGGGCAGGTGAGCAGTTCTTC.

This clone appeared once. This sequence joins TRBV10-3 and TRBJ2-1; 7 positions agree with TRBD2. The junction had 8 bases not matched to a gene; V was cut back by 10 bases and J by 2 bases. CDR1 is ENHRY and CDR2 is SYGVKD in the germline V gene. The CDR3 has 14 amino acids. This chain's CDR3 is CATEGRGAYNEQFF. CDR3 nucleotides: TGTGCCACCGAAGGTCGGGGGGCCTACAATGAGCAGTTCTTC.

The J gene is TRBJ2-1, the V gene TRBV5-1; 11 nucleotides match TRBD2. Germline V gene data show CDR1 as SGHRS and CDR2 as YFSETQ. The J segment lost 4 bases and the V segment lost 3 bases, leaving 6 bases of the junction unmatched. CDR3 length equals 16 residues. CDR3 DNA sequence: TGCGCCAGCAGCTCGTTAGCGGGAGGGGGTTACAATGAGCAGTTCTTC. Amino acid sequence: CASSSLAGGGYNEQFF. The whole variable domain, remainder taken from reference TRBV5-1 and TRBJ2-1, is KAGVTQTPRYLIKTRGQQVTLSCSPISGHRSVSWYQQTPGQGLQFLFEYFSETQRNKGNFPGRFSGRQFSNSRSEMNVSTLELGDSALYLCASSSLAGGGYNEQFFGPGTRLTVL.

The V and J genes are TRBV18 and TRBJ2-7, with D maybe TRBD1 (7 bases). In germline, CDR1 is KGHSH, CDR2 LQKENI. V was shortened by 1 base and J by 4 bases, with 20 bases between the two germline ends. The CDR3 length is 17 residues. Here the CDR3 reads CASSPQYLAGGPYEQYF. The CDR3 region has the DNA TGTGCCAGCTCACCACAGTATTTGGCAGGGGGGCCTTACGAGCAGTACTTC.

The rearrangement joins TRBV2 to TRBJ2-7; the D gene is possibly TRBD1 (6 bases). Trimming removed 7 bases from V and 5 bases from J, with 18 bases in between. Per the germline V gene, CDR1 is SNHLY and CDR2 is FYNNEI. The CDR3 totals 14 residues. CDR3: CASNNGQFTHEQYF. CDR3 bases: TGTGCCAGCAACAACGGACAGTTTACACACGAGCAGTACTTC.

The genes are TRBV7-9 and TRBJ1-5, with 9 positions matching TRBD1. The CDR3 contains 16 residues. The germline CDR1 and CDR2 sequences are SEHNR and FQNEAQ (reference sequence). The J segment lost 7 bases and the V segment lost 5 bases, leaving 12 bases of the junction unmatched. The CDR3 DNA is TGTGCCAGCAGCCCAGGGGCGGGACAGGGCGGCCAGCCCCAGCATTTT. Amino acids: CASSPGAGQGGQPQHF.

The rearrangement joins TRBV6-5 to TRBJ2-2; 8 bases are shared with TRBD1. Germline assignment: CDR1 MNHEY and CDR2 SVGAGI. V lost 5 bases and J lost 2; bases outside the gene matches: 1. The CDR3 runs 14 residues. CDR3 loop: CASSDRGNTGELFF. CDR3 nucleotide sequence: TGTGCCAGCAGTGACAGGGGTAACACCGGGGAGCTGTTTTTT.

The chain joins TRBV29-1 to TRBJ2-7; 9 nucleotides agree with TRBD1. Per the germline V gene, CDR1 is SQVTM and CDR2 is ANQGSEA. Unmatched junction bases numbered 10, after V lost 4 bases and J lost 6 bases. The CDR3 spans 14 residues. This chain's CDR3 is CSVGKTGGFGEQYF. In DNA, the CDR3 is TGCAGCGTTGGGAAAACAGGGGGCTTTGGCGAGCAGTACTTC.

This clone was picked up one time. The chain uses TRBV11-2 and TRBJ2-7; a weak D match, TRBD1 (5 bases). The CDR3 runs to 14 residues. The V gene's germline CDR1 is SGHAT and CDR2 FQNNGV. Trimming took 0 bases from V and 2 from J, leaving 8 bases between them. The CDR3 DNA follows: TGTGCCAGCAGCTTAGACGCCAGGGCCTACGAGCAGTACTTC. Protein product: CASSLDARAYEQYF.

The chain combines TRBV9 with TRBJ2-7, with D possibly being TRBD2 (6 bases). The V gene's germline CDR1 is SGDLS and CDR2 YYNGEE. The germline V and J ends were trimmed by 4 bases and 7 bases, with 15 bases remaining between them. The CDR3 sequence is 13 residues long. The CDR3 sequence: CASSTRDWGEQYF. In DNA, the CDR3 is TGTGCCAGCAGCACCCGGGACTGGGGGGAGCAGTACTTC.

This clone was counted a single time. CDR3 bases: TGTGCCACCAGCAAAAGCACCGGTAGCAATCAGCCCCAGCATTTT. It encodes CATSKSTGSNQPQHF. The V gene is TRBV15, the J gene TRBJ1-5; D ambiguous. Germline CDR1 LNHNV, CDR2 YYDKDF (reference sequence). V lost 4 bases and J lost 0, with 10 bases in between. The CDR3 runs to 15 residues.

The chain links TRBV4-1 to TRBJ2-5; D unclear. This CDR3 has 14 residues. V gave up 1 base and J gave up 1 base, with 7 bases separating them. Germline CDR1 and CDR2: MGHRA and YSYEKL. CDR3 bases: TGCGCCAGCAGCCAAGCTCCGGGCCAAGAGACCCAGTACTTC. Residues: CASSQAPGQETQYF.

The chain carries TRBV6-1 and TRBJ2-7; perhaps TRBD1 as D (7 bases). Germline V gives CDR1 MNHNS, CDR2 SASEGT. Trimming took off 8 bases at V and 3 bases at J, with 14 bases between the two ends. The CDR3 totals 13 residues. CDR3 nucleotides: TGTGCCAGCCGACAGGGCGGGAACTACGAGCAGTACTTC. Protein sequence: CASRQGGNYEQYF.

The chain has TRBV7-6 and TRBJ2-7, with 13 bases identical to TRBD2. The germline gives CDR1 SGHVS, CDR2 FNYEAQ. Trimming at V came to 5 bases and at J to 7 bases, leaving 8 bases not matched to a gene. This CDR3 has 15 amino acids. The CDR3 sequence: CASSPTSGGAGEQYF. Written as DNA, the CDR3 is TGTGCCAGCAGCCCAACTAGCGGGGGGGCGGGTGAGCAGTACTTC.

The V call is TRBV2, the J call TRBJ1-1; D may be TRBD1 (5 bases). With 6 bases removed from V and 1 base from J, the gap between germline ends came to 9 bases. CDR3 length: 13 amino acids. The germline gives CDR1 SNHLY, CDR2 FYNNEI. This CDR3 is CASRTTANTEAFF. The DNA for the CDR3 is TGTGCCAGCAGAACGACAGCGAACACTGAAGCTTTCTTT.

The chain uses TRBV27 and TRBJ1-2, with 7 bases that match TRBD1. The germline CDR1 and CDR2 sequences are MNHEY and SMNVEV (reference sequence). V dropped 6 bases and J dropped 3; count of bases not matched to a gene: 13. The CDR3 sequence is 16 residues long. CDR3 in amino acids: CASRMFTGDPDYGYTF. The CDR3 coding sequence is TGTGCCAGCAGAATGTTCACAGGGGACCCCGACTATGGCTACACCTTC.